This T cell receptor beta chain derives from a study of control samples from healthy donors and cancer patients. TCRdb's copy holds only in-frame clones and misses some; the assay was immunoSEQ multiplex PCR. The table records some 150,000 clones, less than 95% of them present only once. V lost 2 bases and J lost 1, with 17 bases in between. This CDR3 spans 17 amino acids. The rearrangement joins TRBV23-1 to TRBJ1-1; D gene ambiguous. TRBV23-1 is given ORF status, its function remaining uncertain. Sequences were obtained from PBMCs. This TCR was sampled from a man aged 55 to 69 with colorectal cancer. CDR3 sequence (DNA): TGCGCCAGCAGTCAAAATTTCGGCAGAAACGGGAACACTGAAGCTTTCTTT. Protein: CASSQNFGRNGNTEAFF.